The clone carrying this TCR beta chain was detected many times. What it binds is not known. These data originate in a study of human T cells and chemical hapten exposure. Overall study: Alopecia areata, totalis and universalis patients, mostly female, were included.

Time point noted: patch test 2, 6 weeks after DPC sensitization. Treatment reported: therapeutic diphenylcyclopropenone sensitization with weekly scalp DPC. Within the library, unique molecular identifiers were attached to each individual cDNA molecule. Using its own MiXCR run on the RACE reads, TCRdb lists one record per CDR3 protein. The sample lists 95,000 or so distinct CDR3 sequences; over 10% were seen once. Notes on the study in general: In comparison with controls, expanded TCRs gave rise to a significantly larger number of large CDR3 similarity clusters. TCRs above 1 in 1000 frequency stayed constant with DPC sensitization.

Trimming cost V 5 bases and J 2 bases, with 10 bases left between them. The CDR3 is 14 amino acids. Germline values: CDR1 SGHTA, CDR2 FQGNSA. The TCR originated in a woman between 40 and 55 years old with alopecia areata. Some clones in this sample may be carry-over from other donors' samples. This chain links TRBV7-2 with TRBJ1-5; D not resolved. The sequencing here drew on whole blood, taken in connection with sensitization to the hapten diphenylcyclopropenone (DPC). DNA for the CDR3: TGTGCCAGCAGCCCTGTGTCGGGCAATCAGCCCCAGCATTTT. It yields the protein CASSPVSGNQPQHF. The entire variable domain, with the rest obtained from reference TRBV7-2 and TRBJ1-5, is as follows: GAGVSQSPSNKVTEKGKDVELRCDPISGHTALYWYRQSLGQGLEFLIYFQGNSAPDKSGLPSDRFSAERTGGSVSTLTIQRTQQEDSAVYLCASSPVSGNQPQHFGDGTRLSIL.